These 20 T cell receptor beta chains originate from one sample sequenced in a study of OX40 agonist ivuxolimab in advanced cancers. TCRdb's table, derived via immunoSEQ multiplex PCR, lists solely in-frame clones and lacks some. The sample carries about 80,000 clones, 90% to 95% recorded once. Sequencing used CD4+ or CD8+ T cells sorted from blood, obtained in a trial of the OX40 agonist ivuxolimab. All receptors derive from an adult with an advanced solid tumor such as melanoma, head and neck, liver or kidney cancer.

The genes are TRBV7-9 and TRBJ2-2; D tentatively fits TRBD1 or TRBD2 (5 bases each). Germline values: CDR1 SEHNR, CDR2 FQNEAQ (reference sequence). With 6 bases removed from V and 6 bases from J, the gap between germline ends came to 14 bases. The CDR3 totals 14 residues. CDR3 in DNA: TGTGCCAGCAGGGGGACCAATATTGCCGGGGAGCTGTTTTTT. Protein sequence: CASRGTNIAGELFF.

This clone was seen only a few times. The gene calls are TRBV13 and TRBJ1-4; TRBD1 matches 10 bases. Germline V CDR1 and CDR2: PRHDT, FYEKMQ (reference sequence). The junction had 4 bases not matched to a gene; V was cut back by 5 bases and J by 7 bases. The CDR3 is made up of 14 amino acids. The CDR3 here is CASSRDRGSEKLFF. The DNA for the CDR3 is TGTGCCAGCAGCCGGGACAGGGGTAGTGAAAAACTGTTTTTT.

The CDR3 DNA reads as TGCGCCAGCAGCCCTGGACTAGCGGGAGGGCCGGGTGAGCAGTTCTTC. It yields the protein CASSPGLAGGPGEQFF. The gene calls are TRBV4-3 and TRBJ2-1; 15 nucleotides match TRBD2. Losses at the gene ends were 4 bases for V and 9 bases for J; bases not matched to a gene: 7. The CDR3 spans 16 residues. Germline CDR1 reads LGHNA; CDR2 reads YSLEER.

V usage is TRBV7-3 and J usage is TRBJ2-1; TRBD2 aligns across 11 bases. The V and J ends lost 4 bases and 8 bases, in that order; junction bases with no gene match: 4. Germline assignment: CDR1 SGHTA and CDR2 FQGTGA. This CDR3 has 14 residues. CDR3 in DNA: TGTGCCAGCAGCTCCTCTAGCGGGAGGTATGAGCAGTTCTTC. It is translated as CASSSSSGRYEQFF.

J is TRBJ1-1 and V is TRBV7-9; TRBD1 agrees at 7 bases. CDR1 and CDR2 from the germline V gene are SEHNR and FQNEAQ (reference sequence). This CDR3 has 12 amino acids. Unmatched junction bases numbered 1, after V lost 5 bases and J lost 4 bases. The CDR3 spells CASSQGGTEAFF. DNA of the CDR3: TGTGCCAGCAGCCAGGGGGGCACTGAAGCTTTCTTT.

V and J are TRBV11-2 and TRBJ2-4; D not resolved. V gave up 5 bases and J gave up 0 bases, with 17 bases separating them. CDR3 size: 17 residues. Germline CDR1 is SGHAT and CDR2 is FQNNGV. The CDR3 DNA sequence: TGTGCCAGCAGCCTAGGGCCTAGATTAATAGCCAAAAACATTCAGTACTTC. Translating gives CASSLGPRLIAKNIQYF.

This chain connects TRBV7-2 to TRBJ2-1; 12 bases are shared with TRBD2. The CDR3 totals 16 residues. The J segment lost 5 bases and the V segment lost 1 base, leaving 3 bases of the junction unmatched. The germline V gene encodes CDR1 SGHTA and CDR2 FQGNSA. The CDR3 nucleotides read TGTGCCAGCAGCTTAGAACGACTAGCGGGAGACAATGAGCAGTTCTTC. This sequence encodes CASSLERLAGDNEQFF.

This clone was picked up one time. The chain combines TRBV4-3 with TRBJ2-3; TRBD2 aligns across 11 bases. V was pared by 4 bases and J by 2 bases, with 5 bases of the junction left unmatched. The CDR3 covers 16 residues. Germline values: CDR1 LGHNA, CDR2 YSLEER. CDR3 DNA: TGCGCCAGCAGCCCGGGACTAGCGGAGCTCACAGATACGCAGTATTTT. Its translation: CASSPGLAELTDTQYF.

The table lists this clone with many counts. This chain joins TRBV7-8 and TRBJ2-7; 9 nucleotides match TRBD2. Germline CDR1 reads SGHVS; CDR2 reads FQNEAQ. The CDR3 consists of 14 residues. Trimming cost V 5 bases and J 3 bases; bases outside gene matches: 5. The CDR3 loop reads CASSPGLAGYEQYF. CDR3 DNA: TGTGCCAGCAGCCCGGGACTAGCAGGCTACGAGCAGTACTTC.

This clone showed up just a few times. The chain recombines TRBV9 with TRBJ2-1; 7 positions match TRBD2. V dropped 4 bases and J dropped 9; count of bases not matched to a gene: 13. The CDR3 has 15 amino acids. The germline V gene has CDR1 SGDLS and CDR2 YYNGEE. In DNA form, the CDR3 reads TGTGCCAGCAGCCCAAGTATGGGAGGGCCCCTTGAGCAGTTCTTC. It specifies CASSPSMGGPLEQFF.

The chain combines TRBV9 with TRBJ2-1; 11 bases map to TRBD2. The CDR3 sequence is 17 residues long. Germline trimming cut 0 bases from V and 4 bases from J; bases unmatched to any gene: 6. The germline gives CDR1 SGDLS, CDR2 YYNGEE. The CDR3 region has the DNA TGTGCCAGCAGCGTAGGAATCGGGACTAGCGGTTACAATGAGCAGTTCTTC. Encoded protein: CASSVGIGTSGYNEQFF. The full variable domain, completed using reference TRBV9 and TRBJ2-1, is DSGVTQTPKHLITATGQRVTLRCSPRSGDLSVYWYQQSLDQGLQFLIQYYNGEERAKGNILERFSAQQFPDLHSELNLSSLELGDSALYFCASSVGIGTSGYNEQFFGPGTRLTVL.

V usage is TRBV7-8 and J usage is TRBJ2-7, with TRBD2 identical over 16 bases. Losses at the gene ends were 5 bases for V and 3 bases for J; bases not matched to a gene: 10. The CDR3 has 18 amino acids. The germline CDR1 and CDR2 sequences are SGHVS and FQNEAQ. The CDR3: CASSEGLAGGSFNYEQYF. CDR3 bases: TGTGCCAGCAGCGAGGGACTAGCGGGAGGGTCCTTCAACTACGAGCAGTACTTC. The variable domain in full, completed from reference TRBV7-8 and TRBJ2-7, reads GAGVSQSPRYKVAKRGQDVALRCDPISGHVSLFWYQQALGQGPEFLTYFQNEAQLDKSGLPSDRFFAERPEGSVSTLKIQRTQQEDSAVYLCASSEGLAGGSFNYEQYFGPGTRLTVT.

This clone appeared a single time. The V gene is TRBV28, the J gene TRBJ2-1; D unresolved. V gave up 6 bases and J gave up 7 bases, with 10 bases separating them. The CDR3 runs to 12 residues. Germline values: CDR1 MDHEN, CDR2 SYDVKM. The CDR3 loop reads CASSPDGNEQFF. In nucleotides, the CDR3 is TGTGCCAGCAGCCCTGACGGTAATGAGCAGTTCTTC.

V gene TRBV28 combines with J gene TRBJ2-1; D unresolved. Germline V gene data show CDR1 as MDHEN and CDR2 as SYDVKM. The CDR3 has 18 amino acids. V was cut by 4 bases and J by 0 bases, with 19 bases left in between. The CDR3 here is CASSSLTLAVSSYNEQFF. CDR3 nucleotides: TGTGCCAGCAGTTCTTTGACGCTGGCGGTGAGCTCCTACAATGAGCAGTTCTTC.

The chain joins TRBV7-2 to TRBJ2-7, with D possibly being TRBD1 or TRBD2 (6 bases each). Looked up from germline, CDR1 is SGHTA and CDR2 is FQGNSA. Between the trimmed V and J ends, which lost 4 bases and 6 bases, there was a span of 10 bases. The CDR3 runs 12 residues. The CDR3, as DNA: TGTGCCAGCAGCTATGGGGGGCTCGAGCAGTACTTC. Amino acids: CASSYGGLEQYF.

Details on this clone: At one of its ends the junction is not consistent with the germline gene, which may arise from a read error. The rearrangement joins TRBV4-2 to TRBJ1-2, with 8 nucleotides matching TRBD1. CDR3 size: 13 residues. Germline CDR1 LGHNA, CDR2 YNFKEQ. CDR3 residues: CASSQDLAGGLAF. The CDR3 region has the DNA TGTGCCAGCAGCCAAGATTTAGCAGGGGGCCTCGCCTTC.

Here the CDR3 DNA reads TGCGCCAGCAGTTCCTCGACAGGCTTCAATGAGCAGTTCTTC. Amino acids: CASSSSTGFNEQFF. This chain links TRBV4-3 with TRBJ2-1, with TRBD1 as a possible D gene (6 bases). Trimming shortened V by 6 bases and J by 6 bases, and 15 bases separated the two germline ends. The CDR3 runs 14 residues. Germline-derived CDR1 and CDR2 are LGHNA and YSLEER.

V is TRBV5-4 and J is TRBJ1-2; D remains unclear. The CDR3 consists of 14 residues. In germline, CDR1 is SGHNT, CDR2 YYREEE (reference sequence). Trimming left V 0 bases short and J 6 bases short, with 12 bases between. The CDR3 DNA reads TGTGCCAGCAGCTTGGATGGCCGGTTGGATGGCTACACCTTC. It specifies CASSLDGRLDGYTF.

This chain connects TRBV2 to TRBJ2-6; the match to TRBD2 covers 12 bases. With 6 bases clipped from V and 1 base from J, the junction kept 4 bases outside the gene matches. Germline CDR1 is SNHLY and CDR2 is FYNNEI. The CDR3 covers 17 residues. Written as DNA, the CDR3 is TGTGCCAGCAGCGCTAGCGGGAGGGCATCTGGGGCCAACGTCCTGACTTTC. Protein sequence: CASSASGRASGANVLTF.

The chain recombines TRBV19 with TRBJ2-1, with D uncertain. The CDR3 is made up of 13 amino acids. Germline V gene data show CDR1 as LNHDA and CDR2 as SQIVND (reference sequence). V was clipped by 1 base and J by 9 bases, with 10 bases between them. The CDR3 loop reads CASSIGRASEQFF. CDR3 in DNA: TGTGCCAGTAGTATAGGCCGGGCCTCTGAGCAGTTCTTC.